This T cell receptor beta chain was identified in a study of TIL therapy for anti-PD-1-resistant metastatic lung cancer. About the research overall: Median patient age was about 55, ranging about 38-80 years. By whole-exome sequencing, median non-synonymous tumor mutation burden was roughly 1.6 mutations per megabase.

Germline V gene sequence: CDR1 SQVTM, CDR2 ANQGSEA. The CDR3 consists of 12 residues. The germline V and J ends were trimmed by 4 bases and 4 bases, with 10 bases remaining between them. The libraries were made with immunoSEQ v3. Here immunoSEQ multiplex PCR was the method, and the copy in TCRdb shows in-frame clones only, minus some. The sample contains about 52,000 clones, 79% of which appear only once. The time point denotes: pre-treatment sample, taken before nivolumab and TIL therapy. The sequencing here drew on blood, taken at baseline. The chain is built from TRBV29-1 and TRBJ1-1; perhaps TRBD1 as D (5 bases). The TCR was taken from a woman aged 30-85 years with non-small cell lung cancer. The CDR3 DNA sequence: TGCAGCGTTGCCAGGGCAGGCACTGAAGCTTTCTTT. Translated, it gives CSVARAGTEAFF.